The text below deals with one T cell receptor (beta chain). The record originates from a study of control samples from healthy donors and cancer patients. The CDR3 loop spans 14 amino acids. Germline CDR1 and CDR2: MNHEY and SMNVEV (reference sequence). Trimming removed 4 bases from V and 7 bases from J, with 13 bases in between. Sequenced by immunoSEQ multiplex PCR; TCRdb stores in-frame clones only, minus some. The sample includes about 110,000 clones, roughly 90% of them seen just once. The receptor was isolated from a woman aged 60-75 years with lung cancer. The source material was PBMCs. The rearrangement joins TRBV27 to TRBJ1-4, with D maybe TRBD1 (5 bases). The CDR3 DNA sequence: TGTGCCAGCAGTTACCCCGGGACCCCTGAAAAACTGTTTTTT. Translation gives CASSYPGTPEKLFF.